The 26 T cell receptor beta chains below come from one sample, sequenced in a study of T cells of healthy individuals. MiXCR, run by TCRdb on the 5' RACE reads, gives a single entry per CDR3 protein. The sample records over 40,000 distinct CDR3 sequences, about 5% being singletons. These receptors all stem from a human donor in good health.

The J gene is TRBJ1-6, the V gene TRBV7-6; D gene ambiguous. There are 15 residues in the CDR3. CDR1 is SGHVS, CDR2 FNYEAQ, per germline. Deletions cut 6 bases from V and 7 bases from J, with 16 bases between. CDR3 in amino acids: CASRSYYQGNSPLHF. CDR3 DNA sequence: TGTGCCAGCAGATCATATTACCAAGGCAATTCACCCCTCCACTTT.

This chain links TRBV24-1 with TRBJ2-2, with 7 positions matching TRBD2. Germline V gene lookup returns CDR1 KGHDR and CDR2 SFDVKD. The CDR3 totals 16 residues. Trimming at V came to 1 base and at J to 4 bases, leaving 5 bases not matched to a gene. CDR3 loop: CATSDFGSGTTGELFF. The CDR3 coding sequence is TGTGCCACCAGTGATTTTGGCAGCGGGACCACCGGGGAGCTGTTTTTT.

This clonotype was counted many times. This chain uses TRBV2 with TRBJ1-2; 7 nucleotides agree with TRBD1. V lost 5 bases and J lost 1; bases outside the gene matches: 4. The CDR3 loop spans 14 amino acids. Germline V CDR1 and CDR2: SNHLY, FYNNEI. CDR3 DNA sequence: TGTGCCAGCAGTTATGACAGGGATAACTATGGCTACACCTTC. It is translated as CASSYDRDNYGYTF.

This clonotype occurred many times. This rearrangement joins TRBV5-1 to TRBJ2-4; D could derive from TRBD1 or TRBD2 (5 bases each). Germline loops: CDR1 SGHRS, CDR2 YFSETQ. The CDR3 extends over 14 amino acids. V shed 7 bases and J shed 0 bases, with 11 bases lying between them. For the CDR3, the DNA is TGCGCCAGCCGGGACCCCGTAGCCAAAAACATTCAGTACTTC. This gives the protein CASRDPVAKNIQYF.

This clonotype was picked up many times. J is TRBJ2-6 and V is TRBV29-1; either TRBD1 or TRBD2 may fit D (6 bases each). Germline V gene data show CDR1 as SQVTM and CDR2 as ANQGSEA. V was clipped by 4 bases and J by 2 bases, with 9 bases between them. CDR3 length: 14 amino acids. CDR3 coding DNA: TGCAGCGTTGGGAGGGGGGCTGGGGCCAACGTCCTGACTTTC. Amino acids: CSVGRGAGANVLTF.

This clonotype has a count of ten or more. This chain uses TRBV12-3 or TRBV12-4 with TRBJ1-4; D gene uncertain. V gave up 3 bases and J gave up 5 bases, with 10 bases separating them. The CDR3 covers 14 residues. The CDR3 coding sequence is TGTGCCAGCAGTTTCAAGGGTTCCAATGAAAAACTGTTTTTT. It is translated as CASSFKGSNEKLFF.

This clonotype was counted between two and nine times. CDR3 residues: CSASGGAGYGYTF. The CDR3 nucleotides read TGCAGTGCTAGTGGGGGGGCAGGCTATGGCTACACCTTC. The rearrangement joins TRBV20-1 to TRBJ1-2; perhaps TRBD1 as D (6 bases). This CDR3 comprises 13 residues. The germline V gene encodes CDR1 DFQATT and CDR2 SNEGSKA (reference sequence). The V end lost 3 bases, the J end lost 4 bases, and 12 bases lay between the germline ends.

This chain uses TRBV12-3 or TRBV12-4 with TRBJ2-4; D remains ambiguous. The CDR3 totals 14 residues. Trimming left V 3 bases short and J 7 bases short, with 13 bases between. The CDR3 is CASSLSQRKNIQYF. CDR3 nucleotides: TGTGCCAGCAGTTTGAGTCAGCGAAAGAACATTCAGTACTTC.

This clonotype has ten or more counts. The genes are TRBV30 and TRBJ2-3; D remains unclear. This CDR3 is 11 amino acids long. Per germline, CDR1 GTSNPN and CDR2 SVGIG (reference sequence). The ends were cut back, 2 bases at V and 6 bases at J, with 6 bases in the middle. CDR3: CAWSNSDTQYF. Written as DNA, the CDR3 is TGTGCCTGGAGTAATTCGGATACGCAGTATTTT.

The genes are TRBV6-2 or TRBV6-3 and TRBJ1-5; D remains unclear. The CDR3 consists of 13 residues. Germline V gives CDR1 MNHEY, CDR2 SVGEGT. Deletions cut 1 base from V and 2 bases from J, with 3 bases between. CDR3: CASSYYGNQPQHF. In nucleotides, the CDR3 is TGTGCCAGCAGTTACTACGGCAATCAGCCCCAGCATTTT.

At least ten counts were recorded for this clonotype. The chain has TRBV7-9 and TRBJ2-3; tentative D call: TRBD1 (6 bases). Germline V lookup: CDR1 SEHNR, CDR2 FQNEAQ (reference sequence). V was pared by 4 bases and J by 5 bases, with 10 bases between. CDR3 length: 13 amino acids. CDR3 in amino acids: CASSWTTGDTQYF. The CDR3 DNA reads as TGTGCCAGCAGCTGGACGACAGGAGATACGCAGTATTTT.

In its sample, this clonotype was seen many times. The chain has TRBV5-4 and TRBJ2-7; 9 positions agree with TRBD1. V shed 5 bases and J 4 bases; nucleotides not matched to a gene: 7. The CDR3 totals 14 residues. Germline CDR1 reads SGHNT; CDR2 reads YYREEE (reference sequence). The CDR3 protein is CASSRDRVKYEQYF. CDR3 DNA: TGTGCCAGCAGTCGGGACAGGGTTAAGTACGAGCAGTACTTC.

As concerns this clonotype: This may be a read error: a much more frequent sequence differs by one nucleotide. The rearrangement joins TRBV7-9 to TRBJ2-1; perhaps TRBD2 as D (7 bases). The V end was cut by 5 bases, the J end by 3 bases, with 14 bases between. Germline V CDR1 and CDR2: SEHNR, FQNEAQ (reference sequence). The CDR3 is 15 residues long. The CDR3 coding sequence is TGTGCCAGCAGCCGGGGGGCGAGCTACTACAATGAGCAGTTCTTC. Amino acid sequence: CASSRGASYYNEQFF. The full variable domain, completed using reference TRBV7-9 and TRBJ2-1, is DTGVSQNPRHKITKRGQNVTFRCDPISEHNRLYWYRQTLGQGPEFLTYFQNEAQLEKSRLLSDRFSAERPKGSFSTLEIQRTEQGDSAMYLCASSRGASYYNEQFFGPGTRLTVL.

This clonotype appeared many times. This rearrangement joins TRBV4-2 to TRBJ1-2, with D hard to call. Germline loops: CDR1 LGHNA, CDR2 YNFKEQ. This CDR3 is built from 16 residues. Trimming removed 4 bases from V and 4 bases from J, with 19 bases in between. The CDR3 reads CASSPHGQDYSYGYTF. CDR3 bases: TGTGCCAGCAGCCCCCATGGGCAGGACTACAGCTATGGCTACACCTTC.

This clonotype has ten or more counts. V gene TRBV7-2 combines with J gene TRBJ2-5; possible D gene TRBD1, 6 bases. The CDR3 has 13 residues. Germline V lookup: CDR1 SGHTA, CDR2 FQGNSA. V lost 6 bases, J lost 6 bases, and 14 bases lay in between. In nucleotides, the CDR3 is TGTGCCAGCAGTTCTGGACAGCGAAAGACCCAGTACTTC. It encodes CASSSGQRKTQYF.

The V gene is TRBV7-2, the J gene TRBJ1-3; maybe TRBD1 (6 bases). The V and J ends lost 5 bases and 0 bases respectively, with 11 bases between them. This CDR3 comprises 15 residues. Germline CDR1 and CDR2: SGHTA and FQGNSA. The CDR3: CASSRDTHSGNTIYF. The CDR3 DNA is TGTGCCAGCAGCAGGGACACACACTCTGGAAACACCATATATTTT.

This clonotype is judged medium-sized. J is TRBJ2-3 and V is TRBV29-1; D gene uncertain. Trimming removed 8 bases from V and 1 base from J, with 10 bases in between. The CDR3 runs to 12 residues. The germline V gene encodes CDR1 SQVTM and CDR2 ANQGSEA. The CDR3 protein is CSIDGRTDTQYF. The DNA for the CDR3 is TGCAGCATCGACGGACGCACAGATACGCAGTATTTT.

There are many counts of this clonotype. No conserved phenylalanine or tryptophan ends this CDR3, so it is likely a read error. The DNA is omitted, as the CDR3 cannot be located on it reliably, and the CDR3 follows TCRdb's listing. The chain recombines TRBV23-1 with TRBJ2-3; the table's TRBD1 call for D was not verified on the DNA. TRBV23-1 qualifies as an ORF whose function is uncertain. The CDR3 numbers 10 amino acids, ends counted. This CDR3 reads CASKSQGRIL.

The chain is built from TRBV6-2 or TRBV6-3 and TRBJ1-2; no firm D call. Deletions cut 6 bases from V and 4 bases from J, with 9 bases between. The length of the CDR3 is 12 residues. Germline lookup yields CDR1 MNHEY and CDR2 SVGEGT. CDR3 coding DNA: TGTGCCAGCAGGGACGGTGTCTATGGCTACACCTTC. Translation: CASRDGVYGYTF.

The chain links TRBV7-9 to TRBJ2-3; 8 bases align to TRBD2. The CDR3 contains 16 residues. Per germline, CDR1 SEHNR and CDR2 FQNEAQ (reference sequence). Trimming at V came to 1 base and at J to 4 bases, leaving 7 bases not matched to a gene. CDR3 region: CASSLEREWGPDTQYF. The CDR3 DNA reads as TGTGCCAGCAGCTTAGAGCGGGAGTGGGGCCCAGATACGCAGTATTTT.

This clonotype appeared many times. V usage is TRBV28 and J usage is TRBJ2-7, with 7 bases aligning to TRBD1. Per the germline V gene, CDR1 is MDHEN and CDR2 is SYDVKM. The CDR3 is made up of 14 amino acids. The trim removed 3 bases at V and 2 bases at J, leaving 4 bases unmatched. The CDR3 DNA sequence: TGTGCCAGCAGTTTGGACAGGCTTACCTACGAGCAGTACTTC. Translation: CASSLDRLTYEQYF.

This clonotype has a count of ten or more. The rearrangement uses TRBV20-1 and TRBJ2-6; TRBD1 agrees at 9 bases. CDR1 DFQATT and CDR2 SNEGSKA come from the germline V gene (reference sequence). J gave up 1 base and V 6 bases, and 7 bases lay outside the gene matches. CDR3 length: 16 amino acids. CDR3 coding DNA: TGCAGTGCGGAGGTACAGGGGGCATCTGGGGCCAACGTCCTGACTTTC. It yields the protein CSAEVQGASGANVLTF.

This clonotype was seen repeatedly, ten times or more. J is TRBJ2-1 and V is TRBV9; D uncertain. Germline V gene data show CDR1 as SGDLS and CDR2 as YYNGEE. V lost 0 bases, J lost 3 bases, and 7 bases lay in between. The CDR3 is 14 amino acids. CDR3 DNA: TGTGCCAGCAGCGTAGACGTCAGCTACAATGAGCAGTTCTTC. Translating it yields CASSVDVSYNEQFF.

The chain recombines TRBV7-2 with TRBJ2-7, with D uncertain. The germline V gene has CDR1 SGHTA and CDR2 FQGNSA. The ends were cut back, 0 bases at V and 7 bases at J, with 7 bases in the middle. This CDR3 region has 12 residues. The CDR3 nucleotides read TGTGCCAGCAGCTTAGCACGTGGGGAGCAGTACTTC. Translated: CASSLARGEQYF.

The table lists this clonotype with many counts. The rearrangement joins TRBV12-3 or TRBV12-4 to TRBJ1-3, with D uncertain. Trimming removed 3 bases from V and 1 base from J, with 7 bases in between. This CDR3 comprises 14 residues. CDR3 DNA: TGTGCCAGCAGTTTTAAAAGATCTGGAAACACCATATATTTT. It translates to CASSFKRSGNTIYF.

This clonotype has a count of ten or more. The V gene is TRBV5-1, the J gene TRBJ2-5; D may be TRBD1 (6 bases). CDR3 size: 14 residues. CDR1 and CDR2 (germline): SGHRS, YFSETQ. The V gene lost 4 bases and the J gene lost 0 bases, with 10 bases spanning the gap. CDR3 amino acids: CASSTRGHQETQYF. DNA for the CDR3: TGCGCCAGCAGCACCAGGGGCCACCAAGAGACCCAGTACTTC.